These T cell receptor beta chains were read from a single sample in a study of T cell responses to AZD1222 COVID-19 vaccine. Some clones are missing from TCRdb's copy, which holds only in-frame ones; the method was immunoSEQ multiplex PCR. Here the sample spans 100,000 to 150,000 clones, around 89% being singletons. The specimen comprised peripheral blood, sampled on day 0 of MenACWY control vaccination. Receptors were obtained from an adult in good health. CDR3s leave out the opening cysteine and the closing phenylalanine or tryptophan.

15,TRBV7-2,ASSFAPTGGTNYGYT
13,TRBV27,ASSSGTGYNSPLH
12,TRBV5-1,ASSGGEQHNEQF
13,TRBV2,ASRATGSTNEKLF
13,TRBV3-1/TRBV3-2,ASSQGTVYNSPLH
10,TRBV3-1/TRBV3-2,ASSQVPYEQY
14,TRBV7-6,ASSRTAGSGANVLT
13,TRBV7-9,ASSLDTGGRSPLH
15,TRBV4-2,ASSQESWTSGAYTQY
11,TRBV2,ASSSTGGQPQH
13,TRBV19,ASSIGQLANYGYT
14,TRBV5-5,ASSLGGTSGIWELF
9,TRBV29-1,SVEPGETQY
12,TRBV27,ASSPNGLNYGYT
14,TRBV5-1,ASSLALTGPSHEQY
14,TRBV4-1,ASSQGWGQGREKLF
10,TRBV12-3/TRBV12-4,ASSGGGSEQY
12,TRBV27,ASRPLEMNTEAF
12,TRBV6-5,ASSTKTSTDTQY
11,TRBV19,ASSFDREETQY
14,TRBV30,AWAGGSDRVYTEAF
10,TRBV12-3/TRBV12-4,ASSLSQGGYT
13,TRBV27,ASSPETGTSYEQY
17,TRBV4-2,ASSQETIRENSGANVLT
10,TRBV10-3,ATTGSGETQY
14,TRBV6-2/TRBV6-3,ASSYPPSGVADTQY
10,TRBV29-1,SASGQNYGYT
16,TRBV7-8,ASSRSPGLPVSSYEQY
12,TRBV9,ASSSVDLNSPLH
12,TRBV6-5,ASSSGTGTYEQY
12,TRBV7-8,ASSPRVGNSPLH
14,TRBV15,ATSRGYGVSTDTQY
13,TRBV7-9,ASGGLAELDNEQF
11,TRBV30,AWIGTSRLEQY
21,TRBV13,ASSLGLPPELAGGRSEGGELF
14,TRBV7-9,ASSAGFRGMNTEAF
13,TRBV27,ASSNRDIRRETQY
11,TRBV5-1,ASSLDETDQQY
12,TRBV18,ASSLAGSTDTQY
10,TRBV25-1,ASSSYNSPLH
13,TRBV28,ASSHRAMVGTEAF
12,TRBV11-2,ASSLGVKNTEAF
10,TRBV7-9,ASSLDLSGYT
17,TRBV11-3,ASSSFGGTKGVPSYEQY
13,TRBV6-5,ASRSRTGEQETQY
12,TRBV5-1,ASSIDSMNTEAF
12,TRBV9,ASSAGTSNYEQY
11,TRBV12-3/TRBV12-4,ASSFPGDTEAF
10,TRBV9,ASSVAEETQY
10,TRBV12-3/TRBV12-4,ASSSSGLHEF
11,TRBV9,ASSLGGGTEAF
11,TRBV3-1/TRBV3-2,ASSQVSQGGLY
14,TRBV24-1,ATSDTLAGDPNEQF
14,TRBV10-3,AISESRSGVQETQY
13,TRBV5-1,ASSLAIRTSDEQY